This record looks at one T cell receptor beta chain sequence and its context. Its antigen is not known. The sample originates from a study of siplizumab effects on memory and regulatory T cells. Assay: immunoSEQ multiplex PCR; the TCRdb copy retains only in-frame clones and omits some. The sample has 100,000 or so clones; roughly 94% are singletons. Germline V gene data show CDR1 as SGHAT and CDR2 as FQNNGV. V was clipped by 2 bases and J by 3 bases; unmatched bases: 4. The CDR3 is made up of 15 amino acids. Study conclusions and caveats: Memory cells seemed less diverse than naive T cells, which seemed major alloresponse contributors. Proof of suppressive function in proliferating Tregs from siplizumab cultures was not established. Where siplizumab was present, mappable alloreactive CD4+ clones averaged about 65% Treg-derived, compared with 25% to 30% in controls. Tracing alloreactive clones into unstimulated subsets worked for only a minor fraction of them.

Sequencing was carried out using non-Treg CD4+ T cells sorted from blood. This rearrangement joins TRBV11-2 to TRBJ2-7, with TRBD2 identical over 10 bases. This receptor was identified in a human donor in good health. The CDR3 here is CASSLLPSGGYEQYF. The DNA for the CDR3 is TGTGCCAGCAGCTTATTGCCTAGCGGGGGCTACGAGCAGTACTTC.